Listed below are T cell receptor beta chains from one sample, sequenced in a study of blood T cell repertoires in COVID-19. TCRdb's table, derived via immunoSEQ multiplex PCR, lists solely in-frame clones and lacks some. The data contain roughly 140,000 clones, about 80% of them seen just once; the ten biggest clones take up 7.5% to 8.5%. Sequenced material: peripheral blood. The receptor set was obtained from a human donor in a cohort sampled during active COVID-19. The CDR3 runs from the conserved cysteine through the conserved F or W. A D gene is named only where the DNA matches it firmly. The size of a clone is reported for some rows only, either as once, few or many, or as a class for expanded clones.

v_gene,d_gene,j_gene,abundance,CDR3nt,CDR3aa
TRBV9,NA,TRBJ2-7,NA,TGTGCCAGCAGCCCCACTGCCTACGAGCAGTACTTC,CASSPTAYEQYF
TRBV6-1,NA,TRBJ1-5,NA,TGTGCCAGCAGTGAAATGGGGGGTAAATTTCAGCCCCAGCATTTT,CASSEMGGKFQPQHF
TRBV6-5,TRBD1,TRBJ1-2,NA,TGTGCCAGCAGCTTGGGACAGGAGATTTATGGCTACACCTTC,CASSLGQEIYGYTF
TRBV19,NA,TRBJ2-6,NA,TGTGCCAGTAGTGGGATACAGGGAATAGTATCTGGCGGGGCCAACGTCCTGACTTTC,CASSGIQGIVSGGANVLTF
TRBV28,TRBD1,TRBJ2-7,NA,TGTGCCAGCAGTTTTCTGACAGGGAACGAGCAGTACTTC,CASSFLTGNEQYF
TRBV9,TRBD1,TRBJ2-3,NA,TGTGCCAGCAGCGTAGGAGGGGGCGATACGCAGTATTTT,CASSVGGGDTQYF
TRBV2,TRBD1,TRBJ1-3,NA,TGTGCCAGCAGTCGGGACAGCCTAAACACCATATATTTT,CASSRDSLNTIYF
TRBV28,TRBD1,TRBJ2-5,NA,TGTGCCAGCAGCTCGGTATCAGGGACAGGGGGCGGGGAGACCCAGTACTTC,CASSSVSGTGGGETQYF
TRBV20-1,NA,TRBJ2-1,NA,TGCAGTGCTAGTTGGGCGGAGCAGTTCTTC,CSASWAEQFF
TRBV5-1,NA,TRBJ2-6,NA,TGCGCCAGCAATAACCCGGGTTCAGGGGCCAACGTCCTGACTTTC,CASNNPGSGANVLTF
TRBV14,NA,TRBJ1-6,NA,TGTGCCAGCAGCCCCCCCGGACCCCTCCACTTT,CASSPPGPLHF
TRBV5-6,TRBD1,TRBJ1-5,NA,TGTGCCAGCAGCTTAGGGACAGGGGGCGCGAATCAGCCCCAGCATTTT,CASSLGTGGANQPQHF
TRBV5-1,NA,TRBJ2-1,NA,TGCGCCAGCAGCTACAGGGATTACAATGAGCAGTTCTTC,CASSYRDYNEQFF
TRBV28,NA,TRBJ1-3,few,TGTGCCAGCAGTCCGGGACTCACCATATATTTT,CASSPGLTIYF
TRBV4-1,NA,TRBJ1-5,NA,TGCGCCAGCAGCCAACGCCAACAGGGAGGGTCCAATCAGCCCCAGCATTTT,CASSQRQQGGSNQPQHF
TRBV3-1/TRBV3-2,NA,TRBJ1-1,once,TGTGCCAGCAGCCAAGATACAGGGAACACTGAAGCTTTCTTT,CASSQDTGNTEAFF
TRBV4-1,NA,TRBJ2-1,once,TGCGCCAGCAGCCACCTCTCGGGGGCCTACAATGAGCAGTTCTTC,CASSHLSGAYNEQFF
TRBV28,TRBD1,TRBJ1-3,NA,TGTGCCAGCAGCGAGACAGGGGAGACCACCATATATTTT,CASSETGETTIYF
TRBV2,NA,TRBJ2-7,NA,TGTGCCAGCAGTGAACGCGGAGCCTACGAGCAGTACTTC,CASSERGAYEQYF
TRBV28,TRBD1,TRBJ2-6,NA,TGTGCCAGCAGTTGGGACAGGGTAATTGGGGCCAACGTCCTGACTTTC,CASSWDRVIGANVLTF
TRBV7-9,NA,TRBJ1-5,NA,TGTGCCAGCAGCTTCTCAGCGGATGCTCAGCCCCAGCATTTT,CASSFSADAQPQHF
TRBV5-1,TRBD1,TRBJ1-4,NA,TGCGCCAGCAGCTTTGGACAGGGGGATGAAAAACTGTTTTTT,CASSFGQGDEKLFF
TRBV2,NA,TRBJ1-1,NA,TGTGCCAGCAGTGAAACCCCGGGGGGGAACACTGAAGCTTTCTTT,CASSETPGGNTEAFF
TRBV9,TRBD1,TRBJ2-7,NA,TGTGCCAGCAGCAGACAGGGGGCTGCCTACGAGCAGTACTTC,CASSRQGAAYEQYF
TRBV3-1/TRBV3-2,NA,TRBJ1-1,NA,TGTGCCAGCAGCCAAGCCGGGTTGGGTGAAGCTTTCTTT,CASSQAGLGEAFF
TRBV28,TRBD1,TRBJ2-3,NA,TGTGCCAGCATCAGAGGGGACAGGGGAACAGATACGCAGTATTTT,CASIRGDRGTDTQYF
TRBV7-9,TRBD2,TRBJ2-1,NA,TGTGCCAGCAGCGGGGACTACTACAATGAGCAGTTCTTC,CASSGDYYNEQFF